The next 16 T cell receptor beta chains were all read from a single sample in a study of shared clonotypes between healthy human individuals. TCRdb keeps only in-frame clones here, not all; method: immunoSEQ multiplex PCR. The data contain millions of clones, about 95% of them singletons. Sequencing input: naive CD4+ T cells sorted from blood. Regarding subset: CD45RA+ positively selected. The receptors stem from a man between 18 and 35 years old in good health.

The rearrangement links TRBV21-1 to TRBJ1-1. TRBV21-1 is reported as a pseudogene. This CDR3 has 14 amino acids. The CDR3 spells CATTLKKGETEAFF. CDR3 sequence (DNA): TGTGCCACCACACTCAAAAAAGGAGAAACTGAAGCTTTCTTT.

Details on this clone: A read error may explain this, as a much larger clone is one base away. This sample also contains other DNA sequences that code for the same CDR3. The genes are TRBV6-5 and TRBJ1-1, with 7 bases identical to TRBD1. The length of the CDR3 is 14 residues. V shed 6 bases and J 0 bases; nucleotides not matched to a gene: 4. Germline values: CDR1 MNHEY, CDR2 SVGAGI. Here the CDR3 DNA reads TGTGCCAGCAGCCCTACAGGGGTGAACACTGAAGCTTTCTTT. Its protein product is CASSPTGVNTEAFF.

J is TRBJ2-7 and V is TRBV9, with a tentative D call TRBD1 (6 bases). Trimming left V 3 bases short and J 4 bases short, with 17 bases between. Germline values: CDR1 SGDLS, CDR2 YYNGEE. The CDR3 covers 15 residues. CDR3 in DNA: TGTGCCAGCAGCGCAGGGGAAGGTAGCGCGTACGAGCAGTACTTC. Amino acids: CASSAGEGSAYEQYF.

The chain uses TRBV7-9 and TRBJ1-3, with D unclear. This CDR3 is built from 16 residues. The germline V gene has CDR1 SEHNR and CDR2 FQNEAQ (reference sequence). V lost 1 base to trimming and J lost 2 bases, with 12 bases between them. CDR3 nucleotides: TGTGCCAGCAGCTTAGAGCCGGGGAGGGCTGGAAACACCATATATTTT. This gives the protein CASSLEPGRAGNTIYF.

The CDR3 sequence is CASSYGQSTEAFF. The CDR3 DNA sequence: TGTGCCAGCAGTTACGGCCAGTCTACTGAAGCTTTCTTT. V gene TRBV6-5 combines with J gene TRBJ1-1; D is uncertain. Germline lookup yields CDR1 MNHEY and CDR2 SVGAGI. The V gene lost 2 bases and the J gene lost 5 bases, with 9 bases spanning the gap. The CDR3 spans 13 residues.

V gene TRBV5-1 combines with J gene TRBJ2-7; 9 bases match TRBD2. CDR1 is SGHRS, CDR2 YFSETQ, per germline. The CDR3 is 14 residues long. The V gene end was trimmed by 3 bases and the J gene end by 3 bases; junction bases not matched to a gene: 4. Here the CDR3 DNA reads TGCGCCAGCAGCTGGCTAGCGGGGAACTACGAGCAGTACTTC. Amino acid sequence: CASSWLAGNYEQYF.

The chain links TRBV4-2 to TRBJ2-3; the D is unclear. Germline CDR1 LGHNA, CDR2 YNFKEQ. This CDR3 comprises 17 residues. The V end lost 0 bases, the J end lost 3 bases, and 16 bases lay between the germline ends. CDR3 sequence (DNA): TGTGCCAGCAGCCAAGATTACCTTCAAAGGGCTACAGATACGCAGTATTTT. Translated, it gives CASSQDYLQRATDTQYF.

This clone was picked up a small number of times. This chain links TRBV20-1 with TRBJ2-7; the D gene could be TRBD1 or TRBD2 (5 bases each). The CDR3 extends over 11 amino acids. V was cut by 5 bases and J by 6 bases, with 11 bases left in between. Germline CDR1 and CDR2: DFQATT and SNEGSKA (reference sequence). In DNA form, the CDR3 reads TGCAGTGCTGGGGGTAGGTCCGAGCAGTACTTC. Translating gives CSAGGRSEQYF.

The chain couples TRBV11-2 to TRBJ1-1, with no clear D. V dropped 1 base and J dropped 8 bases, with 8 bases sitting between them. The CDR3 is 12 amino acids. CDR1 is SGHAT and CDR2 is FQNNGV in the germline V gene. Here the CDR3 DNA reads TGTGCCAGCAGCTTAGGTCCTCTAGAAGCTTTCTTT. Its protein product is CASSLGPLEAFF.

The chain carries TRBV4-2 and TRBJ2-5, with D perhaps matching TRBD1 or TRBD2 (5 bases each). CDR1 and CDR2 (germline): LGHNA, YNFKEQ. The V end was cut by 3 bases, the J end by 3 bases, with 11 bases between. This CDR3 contains 14 residues. The CDR3 DNA follows: TGTGCCAGCAGCCAGGGACCAGGGAAAGAGACCCAGTACTTC. Its translation is CASSQGPGKETQYF.

The chain recombines TRBV5-6 with TRBJ2-5; D is perhaps TRBD1 (5 bases). The V gene's germline CDR1 is SGHDT and CDR2 YYEEEE. The CDR3 totals 14 residues. With 2 bases removed from V and 2 bases from J, the gap between germline ends came to 10 bases. As DNA, the CDR3 is TGTGCCAGCAGCTTACCGCAGGGACAAGAGACCCAGTACTTC. It encodes CASSLPQGQETQYF.

This chain links TRBV28 with TRBJ2-7; D may be TRBD1 (6 bases). This CDR3 has 14 residues. Trimming shortened V by 6 bases and J by 2 bases, and 14 bases separated the two germline ends. Germline CDR1 reads MDHEN; CDR2 reads SYDVKM. CDR3 nucleotide sequence: TGTGCCAGCAGGTCCGGGACACAAGCCTACGAGCAGTACTTC. Protein product: CASRSGTQAYEQYF.

The V and J genes are TRBV10-3 and TRBJ1-4; D unresolved. V lost 9 bases and J 4 bases, leaving 12 bases between the germline ends. The germline gives CDR1 ENHRY, CDR2 SYGVKD. The CDR3 contains 13 residues. CDR3 sequence: CAISTGFNEKLFF. The CDR3 DNA reads TGTGCCATTTCGACTGGGTTTAATGAAAAACTGTTTTTT.

V and J are TRBV28 and TRBJ1-5, with D perhaps TRBD1 (6 bases). Germline V gene sequence: CDR1 MDHEN, CDR2 SYDVKM. Trimming removed 3 bases from V and 6 bases from J, with 12 bases in between. This CDR3 region has 14 residues. CDR3 bases: TGTGCCAGCAGTTTGGGAGGGGGGCGTCAGCCCCAGCATTTT. Amino acids: CASSLGGGRQPQHF. Drawing the rest from reference TRBV28 and TRBJ1-5, the complete variable domain is DVKVTQSSRYLVKRTGEKVFLECVQDMDHENMFWYRQDPGLGLRLIYFSYDVKMKEKGDIPEGYSVSREKKERFSLILESASTNQTSMYLCASSLGGGRQPQHFGDGTRLSIL.

J is TRBJ1-5 and V is TRBV10-3; D unclear. CDR1 is ENHRY, CDR2 SYGVKD, per germline. The V gene lost 0 bases and the J gene lost 2 bases, with 14 bases spanning the gap. There are 17 residues in the CDR3. This chain's CDR3 is CAISESKRMLGNQPQHF. The CDR3 bases are TGTGCCATCAGTGAGTCTAAGAGGATGTTGGGCAATCAGCCCCAGCATTTT.

The chain employs TRBV7-2 and TRBJ2-5; D uncertain. This CDR3 is built from 13 residues. Looked up from germline, CDR1 is SGHTA and CDR2 is FQGNSA. V was cut by 5 bases and J by 4 bases, with 11 bases left in between. CDR3 coding DNA: TGTGCCAGCAGCCCCAATGGGTTAGAGACCCAGTACTTC. The encoded protein is CASSPNGLETQYF.